This TCR beta chain comes out of a study of cytomegalovirus exposure and HLA in healthy donors. Study observations and caveats: Roughly 170 TCR beta chains were listed as cytomegalovirus-associated.

On this clone itself: No antigen is known for it.

It was with 60 Vbeta and 13 Jbeta primers that the PCR ran. TCRdb keeps only in-frame clones here, not all; method: immunoSEQ multiplex PCR. Here the sample spans about 150,000 clones, approximately 80% being singletons. Unmatched junction bases numbered 9, after V lost 2 bases and J lost 4 bases. The length of the CDR3 is 16 residues. Germline loops: CDR1 MNHEY, CDR2 SMNVEV (reference sequence). The source is a boy between 2 and 10 years old in good health and CMV-seronegative. V and J are TRBV27 and TRBJ2-7; 9 bases match TRBD2. Sequenced material: PBMCs. As DNA, the CDR3 is TGTGCCAGCAGTTTAGGAGCGGGAGGCCACGTATACGAGCAGTACTTC. Translation: CASSLGAGGHVYEQYF.